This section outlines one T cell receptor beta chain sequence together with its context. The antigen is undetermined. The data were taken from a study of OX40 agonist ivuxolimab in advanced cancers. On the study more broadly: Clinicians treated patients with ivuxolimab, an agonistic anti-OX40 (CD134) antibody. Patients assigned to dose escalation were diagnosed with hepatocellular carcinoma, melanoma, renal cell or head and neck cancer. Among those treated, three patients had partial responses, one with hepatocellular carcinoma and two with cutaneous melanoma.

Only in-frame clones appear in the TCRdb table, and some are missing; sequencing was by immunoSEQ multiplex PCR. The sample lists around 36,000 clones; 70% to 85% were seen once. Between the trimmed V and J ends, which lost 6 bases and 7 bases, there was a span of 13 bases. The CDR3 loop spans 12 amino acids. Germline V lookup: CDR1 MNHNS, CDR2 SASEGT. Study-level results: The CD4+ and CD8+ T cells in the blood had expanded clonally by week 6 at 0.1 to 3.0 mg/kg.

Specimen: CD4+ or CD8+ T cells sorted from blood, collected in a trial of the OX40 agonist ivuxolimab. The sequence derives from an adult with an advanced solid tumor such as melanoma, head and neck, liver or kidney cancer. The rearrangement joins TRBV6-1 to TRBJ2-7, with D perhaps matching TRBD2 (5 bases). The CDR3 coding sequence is TGTGCCAGCAGATACGGTCCGGGAGAGCAGTACTTC. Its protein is CASRYGPGEQYF.